This T cell receptor beta chain emerged from a study of response to subunit inactivated influenza vaccine. About this clonotype itself: Antigen specificity is unknown. Its ends do not fully match the called genes, so a read error is possible.

Via MiXCR, TCRdb re-called the RT-PCR reads, giving one row per CDR3 protein. The sample consists of 860,000 or so distinct CDR3 sequences, approximately 21% of them appearing once. General study findings and limits: Each seasonal influenza vaccination, the authors suggested, recruits few new T cells.

Germline V CDR1 and CDR2: SGHTA, FQGTGA. CDR3 size: 16 residues. Sequences were derived from PBMCs from blood, sampled roughly 5 days after vaccination. This receptor was taken from a man aged 45-65 years who received an inactivated influenza vaccine. The chain uses TRBV7-3 and TRBJ2-5; TRBD1 matches 12 bases. In nucleotides, the CDR3 is TGTGCCACCAGCCCATACCGGGACAGGGGGCTGGAGACCCAGTACTTC. It yields the protein CATSPYRDRGLETQYF.